The rows below give T cell receptor beta chains drawn from one sample of a study of blood T cell repertoires in COVID-19. The assay was immunoSEQ multiplex PCR, and TCRdb's table has in-frame clones only and misses some. The table has around 260,000 clones, roughly 88% seen once; the top ten hold less than 3%. The sequencing input was peripheral blood. These TCRs come from a woman under 40 with active or convalescent COVID-19. CDR3s include the opening cysteine and the closing phenylalanine or tryptophan. A D gene is named only where the DNA matches it firmly. For some rows the clone size is stated as once, few or many, or as a class when expanded; others skip it.

J gene	V gene	clone size	D gene	CDR3 DNA	CDR3 protein
TRBJ1-1	TRBV4-2	-	-	TGTGCCAGCAGCCGACAGGTTTCCATGAACACTGAAGCTTTCTTT	CASSRQVSMNTEAFF
TRBJ2-7	TRBV5-1	-	-	TGCGCCAGCAGCTTGCAGGGCTCCTACGAGCAATACTTC	CASSLQGSYEQYF
TRBJ2-1	TRBV5-1	-	TRBD2	TGCGCCAGCATGGAACTAGCGGGAAACAATGAGCAGTTCTTC	CASMELAGNNEQFF
TRBJ1-1	TRBV6-6	-	-	TGTGCCAGCAGTTACTCTCTGGGAGGTACTGAAGCTTTCTTT	CASSYSLGGTEAFF
TRBJ2-6	TRBV25-1	-	-	TGTGCCAGCAGCGACCCTACCGGGGCTGGGGCCAACGTCCTGACTTTC	CASSDPTGAGANVLTF
TRBJ1-1	TRBV5-4	-	-	TGTGCCAGCAGCGCTAACAGGGAGCTGGTTGAAGCTTTCTTT	CASSANRELVEAFF
TRBJ1-4	TRBV4-3	-	-	TGCGCCAGCAGCCAAGAGGGGGCGCGAGTGGATGAAAAACTGTTTTTT	CASSQEGARVDEKLFF
TRBJ1-6	TRBV19	-	-	TGTGCCAGTAGTATGCAGGGGTTTGGTTCACCCCTCCACTTT	CASSMQGFGSPLHF
TRBJ2-3	TRBV7-2	-	TRBD2	TGTGCCAGCCTACCTAGCGGGGGGCTCACAGATACGCAGTATTTT	CASLPSGGLTDTQYF
TRBJ1-4	TRBV2	-	TRBD1	TGTGCCAGCAGGGCCTATACAGGGGGGGTTGAAAAACTGTTTTTT	CASRAYTGGVEKLFF
TRBJ1-2	TRBV27	-	TRBD1	TGTGCCAGCAGTGGACAGGGCCCCTATGGCTACACCTTC	CASSGQGPYGYTF
TRBJ1-2	TRBV4-3	-	TRBD1	TGCGCCAGCAGCCAAGATCTAGGACAGGGGCGTGGCTACACCTTC	CASSQDLGQGRGYTF
TRBJ2-3	TRBV27	once	-	TGTGCCAGCAGTTCGACACTAGAGTACACACAAGATACGCAGTATTTT	CASSSTLEYTQDTQYF
TRBJ1-4	TRBV28	-	TRBD1	TGTGCCAGCAGTTCACAGGGGGCTAATGAAAAACTGTTTTTT	CASSSQGANEKLFF
TRBJ2-5	TRBV2	-	TRBD2	TGTGCCAGCAGTGACGTGCTAGGGACTAGCCAAGAGACCCAGTACTTC	CASSDVLGTSQETQYF
TRBJ1-6	TRBV19	-	-	TGTGCCAGTAGTATAGATCGGACAGCATATAATTCACCCCTCCACTTT	CASSIDRTAYNSPLHF
TRBJ1-5	TRBV19	once	TRBD1	TGTGCCAGTAGTAGAGTCAGGGGGGTGGGTAGCAATCAGCCCCAGCATTTT	CASSRVRGVGSNQPQHF
TRBJ2-7	TRBV28	-	-	TGTGCCAGCAGTTCCCCCCGAGCAGGTAACTACGAGCAGTACTTC	CASSSPRAGNYEQYF
TRBJ2-7	TRBV5-1	-	-	TGCGCCAGCAGCTGGAGACAGGGCGGGGACGAGCAGTACTTC	CASSWRQGGDEQYF
TRBJ1-5	TRBV15	-	-	TGTGCCACCAGCAGGGGCGACAGGTCCAATCAGCCCCAGCATTTT	CATSRGDRSNQPQHF
TRBJ2-2	TRBV5-6	-	-	TGTGCCAGCAGCTTATCAGCGGCCACGATGCGGGCCGGGGAGCTGTTTTTT	CASSLSAATMRAGELFF
TRBJ2-5	TRBV9	-	TRBD1	TGTGCCAGCAGCGTCGACAGGGGAGAGACCCAGTACTTC	CASSVDRGETQYF
TRBJ2-1	TRBV9	-	-	TGTGCCAGCAGCGGACCGTGGAGGGGTATAAATGAGCAGTTCTTC	CASSGPWRGINEQFF
TRBJ2-5	TRBV28	few	TRBD2	TGTGCCAGCCTCGGATACTCTAGCGGAGCCCAGTACTTC	CASLGYSSGAQYF
TRBJ2-1	TRBV7-2	-	-	TGTGCCAGCAGCTACGATAGGGGGAGACACAATGAGCAGTTCTTC	CASSYDRGRHNEQFF
TRBJ2-1	TRBV7-2	-	-	TGTGCCAGCAGCTTAGAGCTTGGCTACAATGAGCAGTTCTTC	CASSLELGYNEQFF
TRBJ1-5	TRBV5-6	-	-	TGTGCCAGCAGCCTATGGGGGACTCGTGGTCAGCCCCAGCATTTT	CASSLWGTRGQPQHF
TRBJ2-7	TRBV13	-	TRBD1	TGTGCCAGCAGCCACCGGACAGGCGCCTCCTACGAGCAGTACTTC	CASSHRTGASYEQYF
TRBJ2-5	TRBV5-1	-	-	TGCGCCAGCAGCATCCGGGTCGGGGAGACCCAGTACTTC	CASSIRVGETQYF
TRBJ2-1	TRBV19	few	TRBD2	TGTGCCACTATGAATAGCGGGGTAAACAATGAGCAGTTCTTC	CATMNSGVNNEQFF
TRBJ1-1	TRBV28	once	-	TGTGCCAGCAGTTCAGGGGCTGACACTGAAGCTTTCTTT	CASSSGADTEAFF